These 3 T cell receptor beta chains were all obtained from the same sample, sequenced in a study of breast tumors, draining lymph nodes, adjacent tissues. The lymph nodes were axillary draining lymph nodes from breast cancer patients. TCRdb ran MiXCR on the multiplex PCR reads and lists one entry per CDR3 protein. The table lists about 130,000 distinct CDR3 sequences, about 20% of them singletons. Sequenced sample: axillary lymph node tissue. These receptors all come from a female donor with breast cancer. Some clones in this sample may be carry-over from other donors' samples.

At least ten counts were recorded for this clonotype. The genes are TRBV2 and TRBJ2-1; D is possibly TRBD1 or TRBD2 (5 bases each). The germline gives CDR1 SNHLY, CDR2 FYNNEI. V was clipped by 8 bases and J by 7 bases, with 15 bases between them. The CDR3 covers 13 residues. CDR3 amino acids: CASWGGLVNEQFF. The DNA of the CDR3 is TGTGCCAGCTGGGGCGGGTTGGTGAATGAGCAGTTCTTC. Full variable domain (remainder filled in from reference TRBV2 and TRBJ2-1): EPEVTQTPSHQVTQMGQEVILRCVPISNHLYFYWYRQILGQKVEFLVSFYNNEISEKSEIFDDQFSVERPDGSNFTLKIRSTKLEDSAMYFCASWGGLVNEQFFGPGTRLTVL.

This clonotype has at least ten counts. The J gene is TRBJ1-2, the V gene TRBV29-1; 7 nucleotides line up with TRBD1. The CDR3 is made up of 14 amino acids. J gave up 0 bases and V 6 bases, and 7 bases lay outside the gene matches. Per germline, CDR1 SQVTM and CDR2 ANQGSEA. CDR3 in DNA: TGCAGCGTCGTGGACAGGCGAACTAACTATGGCTACACCTTC. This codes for CSVVDRRTNYGYTF.

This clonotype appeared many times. CDR3 loop: CASTPNYEQYF. As DNA, the CDR3 is TGTGCCAGCACCCCCAATTACGAGCAGTACTTC. This rearrangement joins TRBV2 to TRBJ2-7; no reliable D call. CDR1 and CDR2 (germline): SNHLY, FYNNEI. This CDR3 is 11 amino acids long. V was trimmed by 7 bases and J by 4 bases, leaving 8 bases between them.